The 28 T cell receptor beta chains below all came from one sample that was sequenced in a study of T cells after yellow fever vaccination. MiXCR was run by TCRdb on the 5' RACE reads, yielding one entry per CDR3 protein. The sample lists approximately 550,000 distinct CDR3 sequences, about a fifth occurring once. The source material was PBMCs, sampled 15 days after the yellow fever booster vaccination. All receptors derive from a man aged 25-40 years who received the YFV17D yellow fever vaccine.

The chain is built from TRBV5-1 and TRBJ2-4; 8 positions agree with TRBD2. CDR3 length: 15 residues. CDR1 SGHRS and CDR2 YFSETQ come from the germline V gene. The J segment lost 8 bases and the V segment lost 0 bases, leaving 7 bases of the junction unmatched. The CDR3 region is CASSLGAGEGDIQYF. CDR3 bases: TGCGCCAGCAGCTTGGGAGCGGGAGAGGGAGACATTCAGTACTTC. The full variable domain, rest sourced from reference TRBV5-1 and TRBJ2-4, is KAGVTQTPRYLIKTRGQQVTLSCSPISGHRSVSWYQQTPGQGLQFLFEYFSETQRNKGNFPGRFSGRQFSNSRSEMNVSTLELGDSALYLCASSLGAGEGDIQYFGAGTRLSVL.

The chain employs TRBV11-2 and TRBJ2-3, with TRBD2 identical over 10 bases. The germline CDR1 and CDR2 sequences are SGHAT and FQNNGV. The CDR3 has 22 amino acids. The trim removed 0 bases at V and 3 bases at J, leaving 21 bases unmatched. CDR3 DNA: TGTGCCAGCAGCTTAGATGCTAGCGGGAGATGGGTCGAGGGTTACCGAACAGATACGCAGTATTTT. This translates into CASSLDASGRWVEGYRTDTQYF.

This clonotype was detected ten times or more. The chain has TRBV3-1 and TRBJ2-1; TRBD2 might be the D (6 bases). Deletions cut 4 bases from V and 5 bases from J, with 12 bases between. In germline, CDR1 is LGHDT, CDR2 YNNKEL (reference sequence). The CDR3 is 14 amino acids. The CDR3 DNA is TGTGCCAGCAGCCTGTTGCGGGACCACAATGAGCAGTTCTTC. Protein sequence: CASSLLRDHNEQFF.

This clonotype has a handful of counts. The chain recombines TRBV15 with TRBJ2-7; 9 bases are shared with TRBD1. The CDR3 spans 17 residues. Germline V gene data show CDR1 as LNHNV and CDR2 as YYDKDF (reference sequence). The V gene end was trimmed by 3 bases and the J gene end by 4 bases; junction bases not matched to a gene: 13. The CDR3 loop is CATSRGIRDRAFYEQYF. The CDR3 DNA reads as TGTGCCACCAGCAGGGGTATCCGGGACAGGGCCTTTTACGAGCAGTACTTC.

The CDR3 here is CASSPGQGSQPQHF. CDR3 DNA sequence: TGTGCCAGCAGTCCGGGACAGGGGAGTCAGCCCCAGCATTTT. V gene TRBV2 combines with J gene TRBJ1-5, with 10 bases fitting TRBD1. Unmatched junction bases numbered 4, after V lost 5 bases and J lost 6 bases. The CDR3 consists of 14 residues. From germline, CDR1 is SNHLY and CDR2 FYNNEI.

The rearrangement uses TRBV6-6 and TRBJ1-1; possibly TRBD1 for D (6 bases). There are 13 residues in the CDR3. Trimming shortened V by 3 bases and J by 11 bases, and 16 bases separated the two germline ends. CDR1 is MNHNY and CDR2 is SVGAGI in the germline V gene (reference sequence). The CDR3 spells CASSYMAGARAFF. CDR3 DNA sequence: TGTGCCAGCAGTTATATGGCGGGGGCGCGGGCTTTCTTT.

There are a few counts of this clonotype. V usage is TRBV7-2 and J usage is TRBJ2-1; D not resolved. Trimming shortened V by 8 bases and J by 10 bases, and 18 bases separated the two germline ends. The CDR3 totals 13 residues. Per the germline V gene, CDR1 is SGHTA and CDR2 is FQGNSA. CDR3 residues: CASGRATPGEQFF. The CDR3 DNA follows: TGTGCCAGCGGCCGGGCCACCCCCGGGGAGCAGTTCTTC.

This clonotype was seen many times. V usage is TRBV18 and J usage is TRBJ2-1; no firm D call. Germline CDR1 is KGHSH and CDR2 is LQKENI. The CDR3 totals 11 residues. Trimming took 3 bases from V and 7 from J, leaving 4 bases between them. DNA of the CDR3: TGTGCCAGCTCACCGAGGAATGAGCAGTTCTTC. The encoded protein is CASSPRNEQFF. Looking up the rest from reference TRBV18 and TRBJ2-1 gives the full variable domain: NAGVMQNPRHLVRRRGQEARLRCSPMKGHSHVYWYRQLPEEGLKFMVYLQKENIIDESGMPKERFSAEFPKEGPSILRIQQVVRGDSAAYFCASSPRNEQFFGPGTRLTVL.

The V gene is TRBV5-1, the J gene TRBJ2-2; the match to TRBD2 covers 10 bases. The V segment lost 4 bases and the J segment 5 bases; nucleotides outside the gene matches: 8. The CDR3 contains 16 residues. Per the germline V gene, CDR1 is SGHRS and CDR2 is YFSETQ. In DNA, the CDR3 is TGCGCCAGCAGCCCCCCTAGCGGGAGATGGACCGGGGAGCTGTTTTTT. It encodes CASSPPSGRWTGELFF.

A few counts support this clonotype. This rearrangement joins TRBV21-1 to TRBJ2-5; the table's D call TRBD1 went unverified against the DNA. TRBV21-1 is labeled a pseudogene. CDR3 length: 16 amino acids. CDR3 bases: TGTGCCAGCAGCAGCGCTGGAAAGTGGGGCAAAGAGACCCAGTACTTC. It specifies CASSSAGKWGKETQYF.

V gene TRBV5-1 combines with J gene TRBJ2-1; 7 bases map to TRBD1. Germline trimming cut 4 bases from V and 9 bases from J; bases unmatched to any gene: 7. The CDR3 totals 13 residues. The V gene's germline CDR1 is SGHRS and CDR2 YFSETQ. CDR3 DNA sequence: TGCGCCAGCAGCCAAGCAGGGGGACCTGAGCAGTTCTTC. Translated, it gives CASSQAGGPEQFF.

This clonotype was seen at least ten times. This chain joins TRBV5-1 and TRBJ2-2; TRBD1 aligns across 10 bases. The CDR3 consists of 15 residues. Germline V gives CDR1 SGHRS, CDR2 YFSETQ. V dropped 4 bases and J dropped 4; count of bases not matched to a gene: 4. DNA of the CDR3: TGCGCCAGCAGCCCCGGGACAGGGGTCACCGGGGAGCTGTTTTTT. Amino acid sequence: CASSPGTGVTGELFF.

This clonotype appeared a few times. The CDR3 loop reads CATTPEPGNTIYF. CDR3 nucleotides: TGTGCCACCACCCCAGAGCCCGGAAACACCATATATTTT. This chain joins TRBV10-3 and TRBJ1-3; D is ambiguous. Deletions cut 10 bases from V and 4 bases from J, with 14 bases between. Germline V lookup: CDR1 ENHRY, CDR2 SYGVKD. This CDR3 has 13 residues.

The chain uses TRBV3-1 and TRBJ2-1, with D hard to call. The germline gives CDR1 LGHDT, CDR2 YNNKEL (reference sequence). The V end lost 8 bases, the J end lost 8 bases, and 13 bases lay between the germline ends. The CDR3 runs 12 residues. CDR3 sequence (DNA): TGTGCCAGCGGCCGGATGTGGGATGAGCAGTTCTTC. The encoded protein is CASGRMWDEQFF.

The chain has TRBV11-2 and TRBJ2-4; D is unresolved. The V end was cut by 3 bases, the J end by 3 bases, with 12 bases between. Germline V lookup: CDR1 SGHAT, CDR2 FQNNGV. The CDR3 is 15 residues long. CDR3 in amino acids: CASSLEPGGKNIQYF. The CDR3 nucleotides read TGTGCCAGCAGCTTGGAGCCCGGCGGCAAAAACATTCAGTACTTC.

The chain links TRBV19 to TRBJ2-5; no clear D gene. The germline gives CDR1 LNHDA, CDR2 SQIVND (reference sequence). The CDR3 sequence is 12 residues long. The V and J ends lost 3 bases and 9 bases respectively, with 11 bases between them. CDR3 bases: TGTGCCAGTAGTATTTCCGGTGGGGCCCAGTACTTC. Its translation is CASSISGGAQYF.

The V call is TRBV9, the J call TRBJ2-7; D not certain. CDR1 and CDR2 (germline): SGDLS, YYNGEE. Trimming shortened V by 0 bases and J by 5 bases, and 15 bases separated the two germline ends. CDR3 length equals 15 residues. CDR3 nucleotide sequence: TGTGCCAGCAGCGTAGATATAGCAACTTCCCACGAGCAGTACTTC. Residues: CASSVDIATSHEQYF.

The chain is built from TRBV7-9 and TRBJ2-2; a possible D gene is TRBD1 (6 bases). V was cut by 3 bases and J by 6 bases, with 14 bases left in between. This CDR3 region has 15 residues. CDR1 is SEHNR and CDR2 is FQNEAQ in the germline V gene (reference sequence). In DNA form, the CDR3 reads TGTGCCAGCAGCTTTCCTATCACAGGGCCCGGGGAGCTGTTTTTT. This translates into CASSFPITGPGELFF.

This clonotype was seen at least ten times. V gene TRBV7-9 combines with J gene TRBJ2-3; no clear D. The CDR3 has 11 amino acids. The V gene lost 8 bases and the J gene lost 1 base, with 4 bases spanning the gap. CDR1 and CDR2 (germline): SEHNR, FQNEAQ (reference sequence). The CDR3, as DNA: TGTGCCAGCGGCGGCACAGATACGCAGTATTTT. This sequence encodes CASGGTDTQYF.

This clonotype turned up a few times. V gene TRBV5-5 combines with J gene TRBJ2-5; D call uncertain. This CDR3 spans 12 amino acids. CDR1 SGHKS and CDR2 YYEKEE come from the germline V gene (reference sequence). The ends were cut back, 6 bases at V and 0 bases at J, with 6 bases in the middle. CDR3 amino acids: CASTQYQETQYF. The CDR3 bases are TGTGCCAGCACCCAGTACCAAGAGACCCAGTACTTC.

This clonotype was seen only a few times. The chain joins TRBV2 to TRBJ2-1; TRBD1 might be the D (6 bases). Trimming removed 8 bases from V and 6 bases from J, with 11 bases in between. Per the germline V gene, CDR1 is SNHLY and CDR2 is FYNNEI. This CDR3 spans 12 amino acids. CDR3 protein: CASGTGSNEQFF. The CDR3 region has the DNA TGTGCCAGCGGAACAGGGAGCAATGAGCAGTTCTTC.

The chain couples TRBV12-3 or TRBV12-4 to TRBJ2-7; a weak D match, TRBD2 (6 bases). The germline V and J ends were trimmed by 6 bases and 2 bases, with 17 bases remaining between them. The CDR3 runs to 15 residues. CDR3 protein: CASRDGTDGAYEQYF. In DNA form, the CDR3 reads TGTGCCAGCAGGGACGGGACTGACGGAGCCTACGAGCAGTACTTC.

This clonotype was seen more than once but under ten times. DNA of the CDR3: TGTGCCAGCAAGGGACTAGCGGGAGAGGATGGTACCTACAATGAGCAGTTCTTC. Residues: CASKGLAGEDGTYNEQFF. The chain carries TRBV12-3 or TRBV12-4 and TRBJ2-1, with 14 bases aligning to TRBD2. This CDR3 is 18 amino acids long. The V segment lost 7 bases and the J segment 2 bases; nucleotides outside the gene matches: 10.

The rearrangement uses TRBV29-1 and TRBJ1-1, with D unclear. This CDR3 comprises 12 residues. The V end lost 6 bases, the J end lost 3 bases, and 11 bases lay between the germline ends. Germline CDR1 reads SQVTM; CDR2 reads ANQGSEA. The CDR3 DNA reads as TGCAGCGTCGATCATAGCCACACTGAAGCTTTCTTT. It yields the protein CSVDHSHTEAFF.

The DNA for the CDR3 is TGTGCCAGGGACAGAAACACTGAAGCTTTCTTT. It codes for CARDRNTEAFF. This chain links TRBV2 with TRBJ1-1; TRBD1 is a possible D gene (6 bases). Between the trimmed V and J ends, which lost 9 bases and 2 bases, there was a span of 7 bases. CDR3 size: 11 residues. Germline V gene data show CDR1 as SNHLY and CDR2 as FYNNEI.

The chain uses TRBV20-1 and TRBJ2-7, with 8 bases lining up with TRBD2. Per germline, CDR1 DFQATT and CDR2 SNEGSKA (reference sequence). This CDR3 has 14 amino acids. V was pared by 6 bases and J by 2 bases, with 9 bases of the junction left unmatched. The CDR3 loop reads CSAPTGTRAYEQYF. CDR3 in DNA: TGCAGTGCACCCACCGGGACTAGGGCCTACGAGCAGTACTTC.

This clonotype was seen more than once but under ten times. V gene TRBV10-3 combines with J gene TRBJ2-7, with TRBD1 matching 9 bases. J lost 5 bases, V lost 3 bases, and 8 bases had no gene match. Looked up from germline, CDR1 is ENHRY and CDR2 is SYGVKD. The CDR3 contains 15 residues. The DNA for the CDR3 is TGTGCCATCAGTGAACCGGGACAGGGATCCAACGAGCAGTACTTC. Translated: CAISEPGQGSNEQYF.

In its sample, this clonotype was seen a few times. The chain combines TRBV6-2 or TRBV6-3 with TRBJ2-1, with D unresolved. Germline V gives CDR1 MNHEY, CDR2 SVGEGT. Trimming took 0 bases from V and 15 from J, leaving 12 bases between them. The CDR3 is 12 residues long. CDR3 residues: CASSYSPLLGFF. As DNA, the CDR3 is TGTGCCAGCAGTTACTCGCCTCTGCTGGGGTTCTTC.